These 23 T cell receptor beta chains came from one sample sequenced in a study of siplizumab effects on memory and regulatory T cells. This table comes from immunoSEQ multiplex PCR, and its TCRdb copy is limited to in-frame clones, with some not included. This sample carries over 90,000 clones, about 90% of them seen once, and the ten largest clones take 1% to 1.3%. The sequencing input was CD4+ T cells sorted from blood. The receptors originated from a human donor in good health.

The rearrangement links TRBV30 to TRBJ2-4; D gene uncertain. The CDR3 is 17 residues long. V lost 0 bases and J lost 1, with 16 bases in between. Germline lookup yields CDR1 GTSNPN and CDR2 SVGIG (reference sequence). CDR3 bases: TGTGCCTGGAGTGTCGAATGGACCCTCGGGGCCAAAAACATTCAGTACTTC. It specifies CAWSVEWTLGAKNIQYF. The full variable domain, its missing parts supplied by reference TRBV30 and TRBJ2-4, is SQTIHQWPATLVQPVGSPLSLECTVEGTSNPNLYWYRQAAGRGLQLLFYSVGIGQISSEVPQNLSASRPQDRQFILSSKKLLLSDSGFYLCAWSVEWTLGAKNIQYFGAGTRLSVL.

The chain recombines TRBV5-1 with TRBJ1-2; D gene ambiguous. V gave up 0 bases and J gave up 0 bases, with 12 bases separating them. The CDR3 consists of 16 residues. Germline assignment: CDR1 SGHRS and CDR2 YFSETQ. The CDR3, as DNA: TGCGCCAGCAGCTTGGGAAGGAACCGGGCTAACTATGGCTACACCTTC. Translated, it gives CASSLGRNRANYGYTF.

This chain joins TRBV5-4 and TRBJ2-7; weak D call: TRBD2 (6 bases). The CDR3 runs to 14 residues. Germline V gives CDR1 SGHNT, CDR2 YYREEE (reference sequence). V lost 4 bases and J lost 4, with 15 bases in between. The CDR3 nucleotides read TGTGCCAGCAGCGCCGGCCAGGACTATTACGAGCAGTACTTC. This sequence encodes CASSAGQDYYEQYF.

With regard to this clone: A read error may produce the germline difference seen at one junction end. This chain uses TRBV11-1 with TRBJ2-7; 9 positions match TRBD2. This CDR3 is built from 16 residues. The V gene's germline CDR1 is SGHAT and CDR2 FQDESV (reference sequence). The CDR3 region has the DNA TGTGCCAGCAGTTTAGGAGCGGGAGGTTCCACCTACGAGCAGTACTTC. Protein sequence: CASSLGAGGSTYEQYF. Full variable domain (rest looked up from reference TRBV11-1 and TRBJ2-7): EAEVAQSPRYKITEKSQAVAFWCDPISGHATLYWYRQILGQGPELLVQFQDESVVDDSQLPKDRFSAERLKGVDSTLKIQPAELGDSAMYLCASSLGAGGSTYEQYFGPGTRLTVT.

The V gene is TRBV2, the J gene TRBJ2-2; D possibly matches TRBD1 or TRBD2 (5 bases each). Germline V gene data show CDR1 as SNHLY and CDR2 as FYNNEI. Trimming removed 6 bases from V and 2 bases from J, with 13 bases in between. The CDR3 totals 15 residues. CDR3 DNA sequence: TGTGCCAGCAGGAGAGGGGATTTTAACACCGGGGAGCTGTTTTTT. This encodes CASRRGDFNTGELFF.

This chain uses TRBV18 with TRBJ2-7; 13 nucleotides align to TRBD2. CDR3 length equals 16 residues. The germline V gene has CDR1 KGHSH and CDR2 LQKENI. The trim removed 6 bases at V and 5 bases at J, leaving 10 bases unmatched. CDR3 sequence: CASSRIGTSGKNEQYF. DNA for the CDR3: TGTGCCAGCTCCCGTATAGGGACTAGCGGGAAGAACGAGCAGTACTTC.

The genes are TRBV5-6 and TRBJ2-5, with D uncertain. CDR3 length: 11 residues. Germline values: CDR1 SGHDT, CDR2 YYEEEE. V gave up 3 bases and J gave up 13 bases, with 13 bases separating them. The CDR3 nucleotides are TGTGCCAGCAGCTGGGCTGGGGTATGGTACTTC. Its translation is CASSWAGVWYF.

This chain links TRBV19 with TRBJ2-3; a weak D match, TRBD2 (6 bases). The ends were cut back, 6 bases at V and 0 bases at J, with 10 bases in the middle. CDR1 is LNHDA, CDR2 SQIVND, per germline (reference sequence). This CDR3 has 14 amino acids. For the CDR3, the DNA is TGTGCCAGTAGCACTGGACTAAGCACAGATACGCAGTATTTT. Translation gives CASSTGLSTDTQYF. Full variable domain (outside the CDR3, taken from reference TRBV19 and TRBJ2-3): DGGITQSPKYLFRKEGQNVTLSCEQNLNHDAMYWYRQDPGQGLRLIYYSQIVNDFQKGDIAEGYSVSREKKESFPLTVTSAQKNPTAFYLCASSTGLSTDTQYFGPGTRLTVL.

This clone showed up just once. V is TRBV5-5 and J is TRBJ2-1; 13 positions agree with TRBD2. Germline CDR1 SGHKS, CDR2 YYEKEE (reference sequence). V gave up 4 bases and J gave up 2 bases; unmatched junction bases: 6. This CDR3 is 17 amino acids long. The chain's CDR3 is CASSPTSGRSAYNEQFF. The DNA for the CDR3 is TGTGCCAGCAGCCCGACTAGCGGGAGGTCCGCCTACAATGAGCAGTTCTTC.

V is TRBV6-5 and J is TRBJ1-1, with 8 bases aligning to TRBD1. In germline, CDR1 is MNHEY, CDR2 SVGAGI. CDR3 length: 13 residues. The J segment lost 8 bases and the V segment lost 2 bases, leaving 4 bases of the junction unmatched. The CDR3 is CASSYERQGEAFF. In DNA, the CDR3 is TGTGCCAGCAGTTACGAAAGACAGGGGGAAGCTTTCTTT.

The rearrangement joins TRBV30 to TRBJ2-5, with no clear D. Trimming took 4 bases from V and 4 from J, leaving 16 bases between them. The CDR3 spans 14 residues. Germline-derived CDR1 and CDR2 are GTSNPN and SVGIG (reference sequence). CDR3 sequence (DNA): TGTGCCTGGAACCCTCAAGCTGTAGCAGAGACCCAGTACTTC. It translates to CAWNPQAVAETQYF.

The chain combines TRBV30 with TRBJ2-7; D tentatively fits TRBD1 or TRBD2 (5 bases each). Germline-derived CDR1 and CDR2 are GTSNPN and SVGIG (reference sequence). Trimming left V 4 bases short and J 4 bases short, with 17 bases between. The CDR3 covers 14 residues. This chain's CDR3 is CAWKTSGQLYEQYF. CDR3 sequence (DNA): TGTGCCTGGAAGACCTCGGGGCAGTTATACGAGCAGTACTTC.

The CDR3 sequence: CASSIAGRVNQPQHF. The DNA of the CDR3 is TGTGCCAGTAGTATAGCTGGGAGGGTCAATCAGCCCCAGCATTTT. The chain uses TRBV19 and TRBJ1-5, with unresolved D. Looked up from germline, CDR1 is LNHDA and CDR2 is SQIVND (reference sequence). V shed 1 base and J shed 3 bases, with 10 bases lying between them. The CDR3 spans 15 residues.

This chain joins TRBV5-4 and TRBJ1-1, with D unresolved. The germline V gene has CDR1 SGHNT and CDR2 YYREEE (reference sequence). Trimming left V 0 bases short and J 0 bases short, with 9 bases between. The CDR3 length is 15 residues. For the CDR3, the DNA is TGTGCCAGCAGCTTGGAGCCAGAGATGAACACTGAAGCTTTCTTT. It yields the protein CASSLEPEMNTEAFF.

V is TRBV29-1 and J is TRBJ2-2; D is unclear. V was cut by 4 bases and J by 6 bases, with 9 bases left in between. The CDR3 contains 12 residues. CDR1 is SQVTM and CDR2 is ANQGSEA in the germline V gene. This CDR3 is CSVALSPGELFF. The CDR3 nucleotides are TGCAGCGTTGCTCTTAGCCCCGGGGAGCTGTTTTTT.

This chain's CDR3 is CASSERAWGDTQYF. The CDR3 DNA reads as TGTGCCAGCAGTGAGAGGGCCTGGGGAGATACGCAGTATTTT. The genes are TRBV6-4 and TRBJ2-3; D perhaps matches TRBD2 (5 bases). CDR3 length equals 14 residues. Trimming stripped 3 bases from V and 5 bases from J, with 12 bases between. Per germline, CDR1 MRHNA and CDR2 SNTAGT.

The chain uses TRBV10-3 and TRBJ2-7; 7 bases align to TRBD1. The V gene's germline CDR1 is ENHRY and CDR2 SYGVKD. The CDR3 runs 13 residues. J lost 2 bases, V lost 5 bases, and 3 bases had no gene match. CDR3 bases: TGTGCCATCAGTCGACAGGGCCCCTACGAGCAGTACTTC. It is translated as CAISRQGPYEQYF.

CDR3 loop: CAWSQEPSSGANVLTF. CDR3 DNA sequence: TGTGCCTGGAGTCAGGAGCCGTCCTCTGGGGCCAACGTCCTGACTTTC. The V and J genes are TRBV30 and TRBJ2-6, with D unclear. This CDR3 comprises 16 residues. Germline CDR1 reads GTSNPN; CDR2 reads SVGIG (reference sequence). Trimming left V 2 bases short and J 0 bases short, with 11 bases between.

The rearrangement uses TRBV2 and TRBJ2-2, with D possibly being TRBD1 or TRBD2 (5 bases each). V was pared by 6 bases and J by 16 bases, with 18 bases between. Germline loops: CDR1 SNHLY, CDR2 FYNNEI. CDR3 length equals 12 residues. The CDR3 coding sequence is TGTGCCAGCAGCTCGATCGGGACGGTCAGGTTTTTT. Translation gives CASSSIGTVRFF.

This clone occurred a few times. The chain employs TRBV5-1 and TRBJ2-5, with 8 bases aligning to TRBD2. The CDR3 is made up of 15 amino acids. Germline trimming cut 2 bases from V and 5 bases from J; bases unmatched to any gene: 8. From germline, CDR1 is SGHRS and CDR2 YFSETQ. The CDR3 protein is CASSLGGSGVETQYF. The CDR3 DNA sequence: TGCGCCAGCAGCTTAGGTGGTAGCGGGGTGGAGACCCAGTACTTC.

The rearrangement uses TRBV30 and TRBJ2-5, with 8 bases fitting TRBD1. There are 12 residues in the CDR3. CDR1 and CDR2 from the germline V gene are GTSNPN and SVGIG (reference sequence). The CDR3 DNA is TGTGCTTCGGACAGGGACCAAGAGACCCAGTACTTC. It translates to CASDRDQETQYF.

The CDR3 sequence is CASSQFRNEQYF. The CDR3 coding sequence is TGTGCCAGCAGCCAATTCAGAAACGAGCAGTACTTC. The V and J genes are TRBV14 and TRBJ2-7, with unresolved D. CDR3 size: 12 residues. The V gene's germline CDR1 is SGHDN and CDR2 FVKESK. Trimming left V 2 bases short and J 5 bases short, with 7 bases between.

The J gene is TRBJ2-1, the V gene TRBV28, with D possibly matching TRBD2 (7 bases). From germline, CDR1 is MDHEN and CDR2 SYDVKM. V was cut by 6 bases and J by 8 bases, with 20 bases left in between. The CDR3 is 15 amino acids. The CDR3 sequence is CASRLQGAGNDEQFF. The CDR3 DNA reads as TGTGCCAGCAGACTACAGGGAGCGGGAAATGATGAGCAGTTCTTC.